This T cell receptor (beta chain) came from a study of cytomegalovirus exposure and HLA in healthy donors. Study-wide background: From donors who were HLA-typed, an early data release held 75 million to 85 million unique TCRs.

Primers for the PCR totalled 60 Vbeta and 13 Jbeta. Only in-frame clones appear in the TCRdb table, and some are missing; sequencing was by immunoSEQ multiplex PCR. The repertoire holds fewer than 150,000 clones, with more than 75% as singletons. CDR3 size: 21 residues. This clone appeared a single time. The chain combines TRBV21-1 with TRBJ2-7; the table names TRBD2, a call not compared with the DNA. TRBV21-1 is recorded as a pseudogene. Sequencing was performed on PBMCs. This receptor was taken from a man between 18 and 29 years old in good health and CMV-seronegative. The CDR3 sequence is CASSKAHFGQTSGRTLYEQYF. The CDR3, as DNA: TGTGCCAGCAGCAAAGCGCACTTCGGGCAAACTAGCGGGAGGACTCTCTACGAGCAGTACTTC.